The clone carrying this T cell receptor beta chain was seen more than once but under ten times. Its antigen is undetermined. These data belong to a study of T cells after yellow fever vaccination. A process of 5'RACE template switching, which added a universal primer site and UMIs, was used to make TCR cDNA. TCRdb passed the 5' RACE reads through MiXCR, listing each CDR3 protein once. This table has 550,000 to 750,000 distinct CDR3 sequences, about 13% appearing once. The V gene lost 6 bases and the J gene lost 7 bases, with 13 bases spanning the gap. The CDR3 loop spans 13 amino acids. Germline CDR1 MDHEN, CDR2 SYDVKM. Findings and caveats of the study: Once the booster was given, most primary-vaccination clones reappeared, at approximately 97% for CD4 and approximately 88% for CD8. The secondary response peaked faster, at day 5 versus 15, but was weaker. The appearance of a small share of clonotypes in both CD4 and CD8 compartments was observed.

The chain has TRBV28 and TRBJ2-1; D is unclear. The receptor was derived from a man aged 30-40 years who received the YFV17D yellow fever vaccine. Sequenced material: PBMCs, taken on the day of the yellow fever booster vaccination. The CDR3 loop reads CASSRIPKNEQFF. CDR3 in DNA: TGTGCCAGCAGCCGGATACCCAAGAATGAGCAGTTCTTC.